These 22 T cell receptor beta chains originate from one sample sequenced in a study of OX40 agonist ivuxolimab in advanced cancers. TCRdb's copy holds only in-frame clones and misses some; the assay was immunoSEQ multiplex PCR. The data contain about 68,000 clones, roughly 82% of them singletons. Sequences were derived from CD4+ or CD8+ T cells sorted from blood, sampled in a trial of the OX40 agonist ivuxolimab. The receptor set was obtained from an adult with an advanced solid tumor such as melanoma, head and neck, liver or kidney cancer.

This chain connects TRBV10-1 to TRBJ2-1, with no clear D. The CDR3 consists of 13 residues. The V gene's germline CDR1 is WNHNN and CDR2 SYGVQD (reference sequence). Trimming took 4 bases from V and 3 from J, leaving 7 bases between them. In DNA, the CDR3 is TGCGCCAGCAGTGCCGGCAGCTACAATGAGCAGTTCTTC. Translated, it gives CASSAGSYNEQFF.

The chain carries TRBV2 and TRBJ1-1, with no clear D. V was shortened by 4 bases and J by 1 base, with 10 bases between the two germline ends. CDR3 length: 14 residues. The germline V gene encodes CDR1 SNHLY and CDR2 FYNNEI. The CDR3 DNA reads TGTGCCAGCAGTGTAACGACTCCGAACACTGAAGCTTTCTTT. Amino acid sequence: CASSVTTPNTEAFF. The whole variable domain, remainder taken from reference TRBV2 and TRBJ1-1, is EPEVTQTPSHQVTQMGQEVILRCVPISNHLYFYWYRQILGQKVEFLVSFYNNEISEKSEIFDDQFSVERPDGSNFTLKIRSTKLEDSAMYFCASSVTTPNTEAFFGQGTRLTVV.

Only one count was recorded for this clone. V gene TRBV6-6 combines with J gene TRBJ1-2; 7 bases match TRBD1. J lost 3 bases, V lost 7 bases, and 8 bases had no gene match. The CDR3 has 14 residues. Germline V gene lookup returns CDR1 MNHNY and CDR2 SVGAGI (reference sequence). In DNA, the CDR3 is TGTGCCAGCACCTACAACACAGGGGACTATGGCTACACCTTC. This codes for CASTYNTGDYGYTF.

The chain employs TRBV28 and TRBJ1-2, with no clear D. The CDR3 is 13 residues long. V lost 5 bases and J lost 2, with 9 bases in between. Germline V gives CDR1 MDHEN, CDR2 SYDVKM. CDR3 nucleotide sequence: TGTGCCAGCAGTCTGACTGGGAACTATGGCTACACCTTC. It encodes CASSLTGNYGYTF.

The V gene is TRBV7-9, the J gene TRBJ2-1; TRBD1 is a possible D gene (6 bases). Germline V gene sequence: CDR1 SEHNR, CDR2 FQNEAQ (reference sequence). Trimming pared 2 bases from V and 10 bases from J, leaving 9 bases between. This CDR3 region has 12 residues. The CDR3 is CASSLHDREQFF. CDR3 coding DNA: TGTGCCAGCAGCTTACACGACAGGGAGCAGTTCTTC.

J is TRBJ1-4 and V is TRBV7-9; the D gene is possibly TRBD1 (5 bases). CDR1 and CDR2 (germline): SEHNR, FQNEAQ (reference sequence). The V and J ends lost 2 bases and 8 bases respectively, with 12 bases between them. The CDR3 contains 14 residues. CDR3 sequence reads: CASSLRGTGEKLFF. The CDR3 region has the DNA TGTGCCAGCAGCTTACGGGGGACGGGGGAAAAACTGTTTTTT.

This chain links TRBV5-1 with TRBJ1-2, with D hard to call. Germline V gene lookup returns CDR1 SGHRS and CDR2 YFSETQ. The CDR3 is made up of 16 amino acids. The ends were cut back, 3 bases at V and 0 bases at J, with 15 bases in the middle. The CDR3 sequence: CASSSGGWVSNYGYTF. DNA of the CDR3: TGCGCCAGCAGCTCCGGAGGTTGGGTCTCTAACTATGGCTACACCTTC.

CDR3 sequence reads: CASSPSPSGELFF. The CDR3 coding sequence is TGTGCCAGCAGCCCCAGCCCCTCCGGGGAGCTGTTTTTT. This sequence joins TRBV7-2 and TRBJ2-2, with D uncertain. The CDR3 has 13 amino acids. CDR1 SGHTA and CDR2 FQGNSA come from the germline V gene. Trimming left V 5 bases short and J 6 bases short, with 10 bases between.

This clone was detected only once. The rearrangement uses TRBV5-4 and TRBJ2-7; D remains ambiguous. Germline CDR1 SGHNT, CDR2 YYREEE (reference sequence). The CDR3 totals 14 residues. V was cut by 0 bases and J by 6 bases, with 13 bases left in between. Here the CDR3 reads CASSLDGSSAEQYV. In DNA form, the CDR3 reads TGTGCCAGCAGCTTGGATGGTAGCTCTGCCGAGCAGTACGTC.

The chain combines TRBV5-6 with TRBJ1-1; D unclear. Germline V gene data show CDR1 as SGHDT and CDR2 as YYEEEE. V was trimmed by 4 bases and J by 0 bases, leaving 10 bases between them. This CDR3 is 14 amino acids long. The CDR3 protein is CASSPGLMNTEAFF. CDR3 DNA: TGTGCCAGCAGCCCCGGACTGATGAACACTGAAGCTTTCTTT.

V gene TRBV27 combines with J gene TRBJ1-1; D is unclear. In germline, CDR1 is MNHEY, CDR2 SMNVEV (reference sequence). The CDR3 spans 14 residues. Trimming stripped 3 bases from V and 1 base from J, with 9 bases between. CDR3 sequence: CASSFVSTNTEAFF. CDR3 nucleotides: TGTGCCAGCAGTTTCGTCTCGACGAACACTGAAGCTTTCTTT.

The rearrangement joins TRBV7-7 to TRBJ2-5; 8 bases map to TRBD1. V shed 3 bases, J shed 4 bases, and the junction held 4 bases outside the gene matches. The CDR3 contains 14 residues. Per the germline V gene, CDR1 is SSHAT and CDR2 is FNYEAQ (reference sequence). CDR3 loop: CASSLAGTGETQYF. The CDR3 DNA sequence: TGTGCCAGCAGCTTGGCCGGGACAGGAGAGACCCAGTACTTC.

The rearrangement joins TRBV27 to TRBJ1-2, with D hard to call. V lost 8 bases and J lost 4, with 17 bases in between. The CDR3 consists of 14 residues. Germline assignment: CDR1 MNHEY and CDR2 SMNVEV (reference sequence). CDR3: CASCPSGSLYGYTF. As DNA, the CDR3 is TGTGCCAGCTGTCCCTCGGGGTCCCTCTATGGCTACACCTTC.

This clone was counted a few times. The V and J genes are TRBV29-1 and TRBJ1-6; 8 positions agree with TRBD1. This CDR3 is 14 amino acids long. V dropped 5 bases and J dropped 7; count of bases not matched to a gene: 7. The germline CDR1 and CDR2 sequences are SQVTM and ANQGSEA. The CDR3 protein is CSVRTGQGNSPLHF. In DNA, the CDR3 is TGCAGCGTTCGGACAGGGCAAGGCAATTCACCCCTCCACTTT.

The chain combines TRBV5-1 with TRBJ1-5, with 7 bases lining up with TRBD1. V lost 0 bases and J lost 0; bases outside the gene matches: 0. Germline loops: CDR1 SGHRS, CDR2 YFSETQ. The CDR3 sequence is 15 residues long. This chain's CDR3 is CASSLGDSSNQPQHF. In nucleotides, the CDR3 is TGCGCCAGCAGCTTGGGGGACAGTAGCAATCAGCCCCAGCATTTT.

The gene calls are TRBV30 and TRBJ2-2; D is undetermined. V shed 0 bases and J shed 1 base, with 12 bases lying between them. The CDR3 consists of 16 residues. Germline V CDR1 and CDR2: GTSNPN, SVGIG (reference sequence). CDR3 amino acids: CAWSVSGARNTGELFF. The CDR3 nucleotides read TGTGCCTGGAGTGTATCCGGAGCTCGGAACACCGGGGAGCTGTTTTTT.

The V call is TRBV6-6, the J call TRBJ2-7; perhaps TRBD1 as D (5 bases). Trimming removed 6 bases from V and 6 bases from J, with 15 bases in between. From germline, CDR1 is MNHNY and CDR2 SVGAGI (reference sequence). This CDR3 is 13 amino acids long. The CDR3 loop reads CASSQGLVREQYF. The CDR3 DNA follows: TGTGCCAGCAGCCAGGGTCTAGTACGCGAGCAGTACTTC.

The rearrangement joins TRBV2 to TRBJ2-1; TRBD2 agrees at 8 bases. The CDR3 covers 17 residues. In germline, CDR1 is SNHLY, CDR2 FYNNEI. Germline trimming cut 1 base from V and 4 bases from J; bases unmatched to any gene: 9. CDR3 residues: CASSEDREGLWYNEQFF. In nucleotides, the CDR3 is TGTGCCAGCAGTGAAGATCGGGAGGGCCTGTGGTACAATGAGCAGTTCTTC.

The CDR3 is CASSLIAGANVLTF. CDR3 bases: TGTGCCAGCAGTTTAATCGCCGGGGCCAACGTCCTGACTTTC. The gene calls are TRBV28 and TRBJ2-6; D unclear. The V end lost 2 bases, the J end lost 4 bases, and 6 bases lay between the germline ends. Germline V lookup: CDR1 MDHEN, CDR2 SYDVKM. This CDR3 has 14 residues.

A remark on this clone: A read error may account for a junction end that differs from germline. The V and J genes are TRBV6-5 and TRBJ2-6, with TRBD1 matching 7 bases. The CDR3 sequence is 16 residues long. Germline V lookup: CDR1 MNHEY, CDR2 SVGAGI. CDR3 in DNA: TGTGCCAGCGGTTATCCACAGGGGTCTGGGGCCAACGTCCTGACTTTC. Protein: CASGYPQGSGANVLTF.

This clone has just one count. The chain has TRBV2 and TRBJ2-5; 12 bases are shared with TRBD2. Per germline, CDR1 SNHLY and CDR2 FYNNEI. The V and J ends lost 7 bases and 5 bases, in that order; junction bases with no gene match: 8. CDR3 size: 15 residues. CDR3 region: CASTNLAGGGETQYF. The CDR3 DNA reads as TGTGCCAGCACAAATCTAGCGGGAGGGGGGGAGACCCAGTACTTC.

The rearrangement joins TRBV15 to TRBJ1-5; perhaps TRBD1 as D (6 bases). Germline V gene data show CDR1 as LNHNV and CDR2 as YYDKDF (reference sequence). The CDR3 runs to 17 residues. V was cut by 2 bases and J by 2 bases, with 16 bases left in between. CDR3 loop: CATSRPNTGMGNQPQHF. In DNA, the CDR3 is TGTGCCACCAGCAGACCAAATACAGGGATGGGCAATCAGCCCCAGCATTTT.